The TCR beta chain under discussion was sequenced for a study of cytomegalovirus exposure and HLA in healthy donors. Study-level results: The majority of TCR sequences were rare, yet some public TCRs appeared in many donors. The study designated about 180 TCR beta chains cytomegalovirus-associated.

About this clone: Its antigen is unknown.

V was cut by 3 bases and J by 5 bases, with 11 bases left in between. Germline V gene lookup returns CDR1 MNHEY and CDR2 SMNVEV (reference sequence). CDR3 length equals 14 residues. It was with 60 Vbeta and 13 Jbeta primers that the PCR ran. Sequenced by immunoSEQ multiplex PCR; TCRdb stores in-frame clones only, minus some. The sample holds 150,000 to 200,000 clones, about 79% seen once. Sequenced input: PBMCs. The chain recombines TRBV27 with TRBJ2-1; possibly TRBD2 for D (5 bases). The clonotype was recovered from a girl aged 2 to 10 in good health and CMV-seropositive. The CDR3 DNA sequence: TGTGCCAGCAGTTTTGGCGGGTTTAACAATGAGCAGTTCTTC. The encoded protein is CASSFGGFNNEQFF.